The rows below give T cell receptor beta chains drawn from one sample of a study of beta chain features in type 1 diabetes. Sequencing used immunoSEQ multiplex PCR; TCRdb keeps in-frame clones, though not all of them. The data contain under 250,000 clones, about 11% of them seen just once; the ten biggest clones take up over 1%. The sample was central memory CD4+ T cells from blood. The receptors shown here come from a young man in good health. Each CDR3 is given with its conserved first and last residue. The D gene is left open where the match is weak. Size tells how often a clone was seen (once, few, many) or the class of an expanded clone, and some rows leave it out.

CDR3 length: 16; D gene: TRBD2; V gene: TRBV4-2; J gene: TRBJ2-1; clone size: few; CDR3 protein: CASSQAGAGGGLGQFF; CDR3 DNA: TGTGCCAGCAGCCAAGCCGGGGCGGGAGGGGGCTTGGGGCAGTTCTTC
CDR3 length: 11; D gene: -; V gene: TRBV20-1; J gene: TRBJ1-1; clone size: -; CDR3 protein: CSASFRGGAFF; CDR3 DNA: TGCAGTGCTAGTTTCCGTGGAGGGGCTTTCTTT
CDR3 length: 13; D gene: -; V gene: TRBV4-2; J gene: TRBJ2-7; clone size: once; CDR3 protein: CASSQDGRDEQYF; CDR3 DNA: TGTGCCAGCAGCCAAGATGGCAGGGACGAGCAGTACTTC
CDR3 length: 14; D gene: -; V gene: TRBV30; J gene: TRBJ2-6; clone size: many; CDR3 protein: CAWNSHSGANVLTF; CDR3 DNA: TGTGCCTGGAACTCCCACTCTGGGGCCAACGTCCTGACTTTC
CDR3 length: 14; D gene: -; V gene: TRBV7-2; J gene: TRBJ2-7; clone size: few; CDR3 protein: CASSLGVADYEQYF; CDR3 DNA: TGTGCCAGCAGCTTAGGGGTGGCAGACTACGAGCAGTACTTC
CDR3 length: 13; D gene: TRBD1; V gene: TRBV2; J gene: TRBJ1-4; clone size: many; CDR3 protein: CASTNRGREKLFF; CDR3 DNA: TGTGCCAGCACGAACAGGGGGCGTGAAAAACTGTTTTTT
CDR3 length: 13; D gene: -; V gene: TRBV15; J gene: TRBJ2-1; clone size: -; CDR3 protein: CATSRTTGNEQFF; CDR3 DNA: TGTGCCACCAGCAGAACCACAGGGAATGAGCAGTTCTTC
CDR3 length: 15; D gene: TRBD2; V gene: TRBV13; J gene: TRBJ2-3; clone size: few; CDR3 protein: CASSLRLAGADTQYF; CDR3 DNA: TGTGCCAGCAGCTTAAGACTAGCGGGAGCAGATACGCAGTATTTT
CDR3 length: 18; D gene: TRBD2; V gene: TRBV15; J gene: TRBJ2-2; clone size: many; CDR3 protein: CATSRGRGGGPGTGELFF; CDR3 DNA: TGTGCCACCAGCAGAGGCCGTGGGGGAGGGCCGGGCACCGGGGAGCTGTTTTTT
CDR3 length: 18; D gene: TRBD2; V gene: TRBV30; J gene: TRBJ2-1; clone size: few; CDR3 protein: CAWVGGTTSGSWTTEQFF; CDR3 DNA: TGTGCCTGGGTGGGTGGAACGACTAGCGGGAGTTGGACAACCGAGCAGTTCTTC